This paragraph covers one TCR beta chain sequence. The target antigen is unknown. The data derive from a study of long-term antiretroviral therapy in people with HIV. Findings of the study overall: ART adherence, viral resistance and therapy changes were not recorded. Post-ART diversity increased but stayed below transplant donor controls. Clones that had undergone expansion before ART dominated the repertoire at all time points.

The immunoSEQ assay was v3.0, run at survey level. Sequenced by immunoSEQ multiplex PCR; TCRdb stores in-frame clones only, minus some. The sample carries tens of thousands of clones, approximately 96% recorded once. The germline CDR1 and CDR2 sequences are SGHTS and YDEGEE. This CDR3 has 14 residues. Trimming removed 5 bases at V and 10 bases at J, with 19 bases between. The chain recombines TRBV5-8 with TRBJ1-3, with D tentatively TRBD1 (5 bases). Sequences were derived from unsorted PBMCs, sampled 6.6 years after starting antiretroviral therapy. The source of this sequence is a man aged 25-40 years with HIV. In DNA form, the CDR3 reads TGTGCCAGCAGGCGAGCTCAGGGCGTCGGGACCATATATTTT. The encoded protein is CASRRAQGVGTIYF. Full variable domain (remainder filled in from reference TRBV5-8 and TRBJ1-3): EAGVTQSPTHLIKTRGQQATLRCSPISGHTSVYWYQQALGLGLQFLLWYDEGEERNRGNFPPRFSGRQFPNYSSELNVNALELEDSALYLCASRRAQGVGTIYFGEGSWLTVV.